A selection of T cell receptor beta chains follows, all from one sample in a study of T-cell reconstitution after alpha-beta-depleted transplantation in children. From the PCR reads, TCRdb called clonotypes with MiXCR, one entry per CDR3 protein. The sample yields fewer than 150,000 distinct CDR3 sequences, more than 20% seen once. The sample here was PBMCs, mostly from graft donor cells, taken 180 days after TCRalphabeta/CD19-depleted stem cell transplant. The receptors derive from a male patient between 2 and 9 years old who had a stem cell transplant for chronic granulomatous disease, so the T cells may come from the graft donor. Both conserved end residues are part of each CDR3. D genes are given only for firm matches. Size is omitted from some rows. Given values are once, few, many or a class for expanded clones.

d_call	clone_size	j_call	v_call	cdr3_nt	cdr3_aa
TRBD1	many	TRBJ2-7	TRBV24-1	TGTGCCACCAGTGATCCTAATGACAGGGGATCCTACGAGCAGTACTTC	CATSDPNDRGSYEQYF
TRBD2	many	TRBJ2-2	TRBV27	TGTGCCAGCAGTGGTAGCGGGAAGTATTACGGGGAGCTGTTTTTT	CASSGSGKYYGELFF
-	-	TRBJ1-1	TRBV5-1	TGCGCCAGCAACCTCCGATCCACCGGGAACACTGAAGCTTTCTTT	CASNLRSTGNTEAFF
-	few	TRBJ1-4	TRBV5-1	TGCGCCAGCAGCTTGGGAGGGAGAACTAATGAAAAACTGTTTTTT	CASSLGGRTNEKLFF
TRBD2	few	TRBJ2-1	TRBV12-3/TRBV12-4	TGTGCCAGCAAGACTAGCGGGAGCAATGAGCAGTTCTTC	CASKTSGSNEQFF
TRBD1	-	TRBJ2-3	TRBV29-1	TGCAGCGTTGGGGACAGGGGGCCAGATACGCAGTATTTT	CSVGDRGPDTQYF
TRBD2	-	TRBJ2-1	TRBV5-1	TGCGCCAGCAGCCAGCAACTAGCGGGAGGGGTAAATGAGCAGTTCTTC	CASSQQLAGGVNEQFF
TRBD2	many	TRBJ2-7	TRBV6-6	TGTGCCAGCAACCAGCGGGAGACCTACGAGCAGTACTTC	CASNQRETYEQYF
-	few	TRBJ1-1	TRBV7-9	TGTGCCAGCAGCTTACATAACACTGAAGCTTTCTTT	CASSLHNTEAFF
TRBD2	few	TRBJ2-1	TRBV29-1	TGCAGCGCCGCGGTAGGGAGCGGGAGCAATGAGCAGTTCTTC	CSAAVGSGSNEQFF
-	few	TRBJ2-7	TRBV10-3	TGTGCCATCAGGAATGGGGGATGGGACGAGCAGTACTTC	CAIRNGGWDEQYF
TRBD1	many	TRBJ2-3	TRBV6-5	TGTGCCAGCAGTAACGATCGGACAGGGCTCACAGATACGCAGTATTTT	CASSNDRTGLTDTQYF
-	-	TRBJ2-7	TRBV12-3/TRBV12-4	TGTGCCAGCAGTTTAGGGGGACAACAGTACTTC	CASSLGGQQYF
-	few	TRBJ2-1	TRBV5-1	TGCGCCAGCTCTACAGGGTTGGATGAGCAGTTCTTC	CASSTGLDEQFF
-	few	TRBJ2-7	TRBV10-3	TGTGCCATCAGTGAGTCGGGGAACGAGCAGTACTTC	CAISESGNEQYF
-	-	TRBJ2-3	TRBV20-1	TGCAGTGCTCCTAAATCGGGGATGACAGATACGCAGTATTTT	CSAPKSGMTDTQYF
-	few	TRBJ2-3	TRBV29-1	TGCAGCGTGTTACAGGGCCCCGGGGGAGATACGCAGTATTTT	CSVLQGPGGDTQYF
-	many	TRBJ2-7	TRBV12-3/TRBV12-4	TGTGCCAGCAGTTTCGTAGCATACGAGCAGTACTTC	CASSFVAYEQYF
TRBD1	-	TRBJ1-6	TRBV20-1	TGCAGTGCTAGGGTTATGGGGACAGACCTTAATTCACCCCTCCACTTT	CSARVMGTDLNSPLHF
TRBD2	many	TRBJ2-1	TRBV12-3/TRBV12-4	TGTGCCAGCAGCCCTGGACTAGCGGGCAATGAGCAGTTCTTC	CASSPGLAGNEQFF
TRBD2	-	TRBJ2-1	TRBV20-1	TGCAGTGCTAGGATTTATAGCGGGACCTACAATGAGCAGTTCTTC	CSARIYSGTYNEQFF
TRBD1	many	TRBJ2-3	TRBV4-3	TGCGCCAGCAGCCACCGACAGGGGGGCACAGATACGCAGTATTTT	CASSHRQGGTDTQYF
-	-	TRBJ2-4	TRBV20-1	TGCGCAACGAATCTGGCGGGGGCAGCCAAAAACATTCAGTACTTC	CATNLAGAAKNIQYF
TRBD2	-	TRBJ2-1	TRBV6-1	TGTGCCAGCAGCCGACCGGCGGGCGTAGCGGGAGGGGTCGATGAGCAGTTCTTC	CASSRPAGVAGGVDEQFF
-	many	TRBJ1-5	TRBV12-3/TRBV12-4	TGTGCCAGCAGTTTTATTAGCAATCAGCCCCAGCATTTT	CASSFISNQPQHF
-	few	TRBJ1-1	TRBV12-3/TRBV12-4	TGTGCCAGCAGTTTTGAGGGAGGTACTGAAGCTTTCTTT	CASSFEGGTEAFF
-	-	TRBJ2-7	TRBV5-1	TGCGCCAGCAGCTTGACCTTCGCAACCCCCTACGAGCAGTACTTC	CASSLTFATPYEQYF
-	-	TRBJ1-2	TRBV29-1	TGCAGCGTGACCTGGGCCGGAGAAATTTATGGCTACACCTTC	CSVTWAGEIYGYTF
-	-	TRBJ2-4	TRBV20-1	TGCAGTGCTAGAGATTATAACGCCAAAAACATTCAGTACTTC	CSARDYNAKNIQYF
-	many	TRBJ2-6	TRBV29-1	TGCAGCGTTGAAGGGGGGATAGGGGCCAACGTCCTGACTTTC	CSVEGGIGANVLTF
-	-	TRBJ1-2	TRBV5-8	TGTGCCAGCAGCATACCGGGACGTCGGAACTATGGCTACACCTTC	CASSIPGRRNYGYTF
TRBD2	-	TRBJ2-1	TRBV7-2	TGTGCCAGCAGCTTGGGGAGACTAGCGGGCCGCAATGAGCAGTTCTTC	CASSLGRLAGRNEQFF
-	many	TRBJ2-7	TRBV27	TGTGCCAGCAGCGTGAGGGGGAACTGGGGCTACGAGCAGTACTTC	CASSVRGNWGYEQYF
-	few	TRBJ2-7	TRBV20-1	TGCAGTGCTAGCGTTGGCGGGAAAGGCTACGAGCAGTACTTC	CSASVGGKGYEQYF
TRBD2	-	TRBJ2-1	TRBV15	TGTGCCACCAGCAGAGATTCTGCTATTTGGGGGGGTGGTAACAATGAGCAGTTCTTC	CATSRDSAIWGGGNNEQFF
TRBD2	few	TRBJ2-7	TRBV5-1	TGCGCCAGCGGATTGGGACTAGCGGGCTACTACGAGCAGTACTTC	CASGLGLAGYYEQYF
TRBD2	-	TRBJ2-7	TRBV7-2	TGTGCCAGCAGCTTTCGCGGGAGAATCTACGAGCAGTACTTC	CASSFRGRIYEQYF
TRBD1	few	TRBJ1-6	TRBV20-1	TGCAGTGCTTCGGGACAGGGGGCATTACACTCCTATAATTCACCCCTCCACTTT	CSASGQGALHSYNSPLHF
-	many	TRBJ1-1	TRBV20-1	TGCAGTGCTAGAGATCTTGAGGTTCTGGGACCTTATGAAGCTTTCTTT	CSARDLEVLGPYEAFF
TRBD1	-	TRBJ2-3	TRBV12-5	TGTGCTAGTGGTTTGGGGGACAGGTCCACAGATACGCAGTATTTT	CASGLGDRSTDTQYF
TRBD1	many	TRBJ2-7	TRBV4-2	TGTGCCAGCAGCCACTCCGGGACAGGAGACACCTACGAGCAGTACTTC	CASSHSGTGDTYEQYF
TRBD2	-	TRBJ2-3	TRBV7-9	TGTGCCAGCAGGGCTAGCGGGAGGTTGGATACGCAGTATTTT	CASRASGRLDTQYF
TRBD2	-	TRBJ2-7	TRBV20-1	TGCAGAGCGGGAGGGCCTGGGGACGAGCAGTACTTC	CRAGGPGDEQYF
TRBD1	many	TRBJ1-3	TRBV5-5	TGTGCCAGCAGCAAGGGACAGAGTGGAAACACCATATATTTT	CASSKGQSGNTIYF
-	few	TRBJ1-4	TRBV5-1	TGCGCCAGCAGCTTGGGGGGGGACCTTCGGAAACTGTTTTTT	CASSLGGDLRKLFF
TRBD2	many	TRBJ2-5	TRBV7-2	TGTGCCAGCAGCTCCCAACTAAGGACTAGCGGAAAAGAGACCCAGTACTTC	CASSSQLRTSGKETQYF
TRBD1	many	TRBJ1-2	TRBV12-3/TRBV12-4	TGTGCCAGCAGTTTGGGACAGGGGGCTGGCTACACCTTC	CASSLGQGAGYTF
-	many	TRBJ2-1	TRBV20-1	TGCAGTGCTGTACAGTCTAGCTCCTACAATGAGCAGTTCTTC	CSAVQSSSYNEQFF
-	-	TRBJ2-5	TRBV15	TGTGCCACCAGCAGAACAGGGCTGGAGACCCAGTACTTC	CATSRTGLETQYF